The 18 T cell receptor beta chains reported below all come from one sample, sequenced in a study of blood T cell repertoires in COVID-19. Some clones are missing from TCRdb's copy, which holds only in-frame ones; the method was immunoSEQ multiplex PCR. The repertoire holds 140,000 to 150,000 clones, with about 90% as singletons. The sample taken for sequencing was PBMCs or T cells enriched from blood (not recorded which). Receptors were obtained from a man in his 60s who had recovered from COVID-19.

V is TRBV6-4 and J is TRBJ1-5, with D perhaps TRBD1 (6 bases). This CDR3 has 13 residues. The V gene lost 3 bases and the J gene lost 7 bases, with 10 bases spanning the gap. The germline gives CDR1 MRHNA, CDR2 SNTAGT. The CDR3 here is CASSEQGGQPQHF. CDR3 DNA: TGTGCCAGCAGTGAACAGGGCGGGCAGCCCCAGCATTTT.

This clone was counted a single time. The rearrangement links TRBV10-2 to TRBJ2-7; TRBD2 matches 7 bases. After removal of 2 bases from V and 6 bases from J, the junction contained 1 base not matched to a gene. Germline V lookup: CDR1 WSHSY, CDR2 SAAADI. The CDR3 consists of 12 residues. CDR3 bases: TGCGCCAGCAGTGAGGGCGGGGGCGAGCAGTACTTC. Translated, it gives CASSEGGGEQYF.

The chain combines TRBV9 with TRBJ2-2; perhaps TRBD2 as D (5 bases). Germline loops: CDR1 SGDLS, CDR2 YYNGEE. Trimming pared 2 bases from V and 4 bases from J, leaving 18 bases between. CDR3 size: 17 residues. The CDR3, as DNA: TGTGCCAGCAGCGTCCACCCCCTGGGCGGAGGCACCGGGGAGCTGTTTTTT. As protein: CASSVHPLGGGTGELFF.

This clone was counted between two and nine times. This chain uses TRBV7-6 with TRBJ2-2; D gene unclear. The CDR3 sequence is 12 residues long. Germline V gives CDR1 SGHVS, CDR2 FNYEAQ. Between the trimmed V and J ends, which lost 3 bases and 4 bases, there was a span of 3 bases. The DNA of the CDR3 is TGTGCCAGCAGCTTTCGCACCGGGGAGCTGTTTTTT. Its protein product is CASSFRTGELFF.

This chain connects TRBV4-1 to TRBJ2-7; D might be TRBD1 (5 bases). Germline CDR1 and CDR2: MGHRA and YSYEKL. Trimming removed 0 bases at V and 2 bases at J, with 8 bases between. The CDR3 is 14 amino acids. CDR3 sequence: CASSQDGATYEQYF. DNA for the CDR3: TGCGCCAGCAGCCAAGATGGGGCGACCTACGAGCAGTACTTC.

There are a few counts of this clone. The J gene is TRBJ1-5, the V gene TRBV6-6; D ambiguous. The germline gives CDR1 MNHNY, CDR2 SVGAGI (reference sequence). Trimming took 8 bases from V and 3 from J, leaving 11 bases between them. CDR3 size: 13 residues. The CDR3, as DNA: TGTGCCAGCGGGCAGTTCGTCAATCAGCCCCAGCATTTT. It encodes CASGQFVNQPQHF.

The V call is TRBV15, the J call TRBJ2-7; TRBD1 agrees at 7 bases. J gave up 2 bases and V 1 base, and 5 bases lay outside the gene matches. This CDR3 has 15 residues. Germline V CDR1 and CDR2: LNHNV, YYDKDF (reference sequence). Here the CDR3 DNA reads TGTGCCACCAGCAGAGGCACGGGACAGACCTACGAGCAGTACTTC. Translation gives CATSRGTGQTYEQYF.

The rearrangement uses TRBV5-4 and TRBJ2-4; D is perhaps TRBD1 (5 bases). Deletions cut 4 bases from V and 6 bases from J, with 17 bases between. CDR1 is SGHNT, CDR2 YYREEE, per germline (reference sequence). The CDR3 spans 15 residues. The CDR3 is CASSRSPGSGNIQYF. CDR3 coding DNA: TGTGCCAGCAGCCGCTCCCCAGGGTCAGGAAACATTCAGTACTTC.

This chain uses TRBV15 with TRBJ2-2; D is uncertain. Germline loops: CDR1 LNHNV, CDR2 YYDKDF (reference sequence). This CDR3 comprises 15 residues. Trimming left V 0 bases short and J 0 bases short, with 5 bases between. CDR3 loop: CATSRDPANTGELFF. CDR3 coding DNA: TGTGCCACCAGCAGAGATCCAGCGAACACCGGGGAGCTGTTTTTT.

The gene calls are TRBV4-1 and TRBJ2-1; D gene ambiguous. The CDR3 spans 15 residues. Germline-derived CDR1 and CDR2 are MGHRA and YSYEKL. V dropped 1 base and J dropped 2 bases, with 9 bases sitting between them. The CDR3 DNA sequence: TGCGCCAGCAGCCAAGTGGCAACCCCCTACAATGAGCAGTTCTTC. The encoded protein is CASSQVATPYNEQFF.

This clone is a singleton in its sample. CDR3 amino acids: CAISQGGDGYTF. The CDR3 DNA sequence: TGTGCCATCAGTCAGGGCGGGGATGGCTACACCTTC. V is TRBV10-3 and J is TRBJ1-2; D is possibly TRBD1 (5 bases). This CDR3 has 12 residues. In germline, CDR1 is ENHRY, CDR2 SYGVKD. V lost 5 bases, J lost 6 bases, and 10 bases lay in between.

CDR3 coding DNA: TGTGCCAGCAGCCAAGAGGCTGGGGCGCTATCCTACGAGCAGTACTTC. Its protein is CASSQEAGALSYEQYF. The chain has TRBV4-2 and TRBJ2-7; TRBD1 might be the D (5 bases). The germline V gene has CDR1 LGHNA and CDR2 YNFKEQ. V was shortened by 0 bases and J by 1 base, with 13 bases between the two germline ends. The CDR3 covers 16 residues.

This chain uses TRBV5-1 with TRBJ2-7; tentative D call: TRBD2 (6 bases). CDR1 and CDR2 (germline): SGHRS, YFSETQ. V gave up 3 bases and J gave up 7 bases, with 14 bases separating them. The CDR3 length is 13 residues. The CDR3 spells CASSSGPGEEQYF. For the CDR3, the DNA is TGCGCCAGCAGCTCCGGGCCGGGGGAAGAGCAGTACTTC.

V and J are TRBV11-2 and TRBJ1-1, with 7 bases fitting TRBD1. Germline V lookup: CDR1 SGHAT, CDR2 FQNNGV. V trimming: 6 bases; J trimming: 5 bases; junction bases outside the gene matches: 12. CDR3 size: 15 residues. The CDR3 loop reads CASRSVRGRRTEAFF. CDR3 sequence (DNA): TGTGCCAGCAGGTCGGTGAGGGGGCGTAGGACTGAAGCTTTCTTT.

The chain's CDR3 is CASRQDTFRYEQYF. The CDR3 DNA is TGTGCCAGCAGGCAGGACACTTTCCGATACGAGCAGTACTTC. The chain couples TRBV28 to TRBJ2-7, with a possible D match to TRBD1 (5 bases). The CDR3 is 14 amino acids. Germline-derived CDR1 and CDR2 are MDHEN and SYDVKM. Trimming shortened V by 6 bases and J by 4 bases, and 16 bases separated the two germline ends. Variable domain in full (rest from reference TRBV28 and TRBJ2-7): DVKVTQSSRYLVKRTGEKVFLECVQDMDHENMFWYRQDPGLGLRLIYFSYDVKMKEKGDIPEGYSVSREKKERFSLILESASTNQTSMYLCASRQDTFRYEQYFGPGTRLTVT.

This clone came up a few times. This chain connects TRBV15 to TRBJ1-5; D is unclear. Trimming took off 1 base at V and 11 bases at J, with 18 bases between the two ends. CDR1 and CDR2 (germline): LNHNV, YYDKDF (reference sequence). The CDR3 consists of 15 residues. CDR3 in amino acids: CATSRAANPASAQHF. The DNA of the CDR3 is TGTGCCACCAGCAGAGCTGCCAACCCAGCGTCGGCCCAGCATTTT.

This chain joins TRBV5-4 and TRBJ1-3; D possibly corresponds to TRBD1 (5 bases). This CDR3 contains 15 residues. The V gene lost 4 bases and the J gene lost 4 bases, with 15 bases spanning the gap. Looked up from germline, CDR1 is SGHNT and CDR2 is YYREEE (reference sequence). CDR3 coding DNA: TGTGCCAGCAGCCCCGCCCCAGGGCCCGGAAACACCATATATTTT. This sequence encodes CASSPAPGPGNTIYF.

J is TRBJ2-1 and V is TRBV10-3; tentative D call: TRBD1 (5 bases). V dropped 7 bases and J dropped 6 bases, with 16 bases sitting between them. The CDR3 runs to 14 residues. Germline values: CDR1 ENHRY, CDR2 SYGVKD. The CDR3 DNA reads as TGTGCCATCACAGCAAGGGGTCCGGGCAATGAGCAGTTCTTC. Translated: CAITARGPGNEQFF.